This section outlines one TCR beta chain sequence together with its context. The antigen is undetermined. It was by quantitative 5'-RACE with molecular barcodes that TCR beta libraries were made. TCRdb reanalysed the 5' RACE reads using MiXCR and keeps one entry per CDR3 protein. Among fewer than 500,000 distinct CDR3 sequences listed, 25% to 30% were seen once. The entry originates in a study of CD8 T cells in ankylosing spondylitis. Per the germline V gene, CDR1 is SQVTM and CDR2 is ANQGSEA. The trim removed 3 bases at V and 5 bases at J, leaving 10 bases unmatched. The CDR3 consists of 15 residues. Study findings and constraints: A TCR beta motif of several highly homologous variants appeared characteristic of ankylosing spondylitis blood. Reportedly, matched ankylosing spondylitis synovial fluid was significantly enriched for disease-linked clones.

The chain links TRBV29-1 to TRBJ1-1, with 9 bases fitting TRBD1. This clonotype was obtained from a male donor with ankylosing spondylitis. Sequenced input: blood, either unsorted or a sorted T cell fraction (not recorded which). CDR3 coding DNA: TGCAGCGTTGAGGTCCCGGGACAGGGTTGGACTGAAGCTTTCTTT. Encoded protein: CSVEVPGQGWTEAFF.